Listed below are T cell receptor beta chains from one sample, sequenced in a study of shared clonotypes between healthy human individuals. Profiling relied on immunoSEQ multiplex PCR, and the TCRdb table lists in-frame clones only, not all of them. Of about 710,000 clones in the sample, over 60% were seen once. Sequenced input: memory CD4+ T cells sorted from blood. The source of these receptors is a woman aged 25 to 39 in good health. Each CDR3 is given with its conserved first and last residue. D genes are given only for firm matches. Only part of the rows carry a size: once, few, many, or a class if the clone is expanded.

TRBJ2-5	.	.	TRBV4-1	TGCGCCAGCAGCCGACAAATACTAGGGACCCAAGAGACCCAGTACTTC	CASSRQILGTQETQYF
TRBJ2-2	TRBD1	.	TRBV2	TGTGCCAGCAGTCATGGGACAGCACGGGCAGGGAACACCGGGGAGCTGTTTTTT	CASSHGTARAGNTGELFF
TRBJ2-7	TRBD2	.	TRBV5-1	TGCGCCAGCAGCCTAGCGGGGGGCGAAAACGAGCAGTACTTC	CASSLAGGENEQYF
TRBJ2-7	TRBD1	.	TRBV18	TGTGCCAGCTCACCAACCGGGACAGTTGCTGGGACGTCCAGATTCTACGAGCAGTACTTC	CASSPTGTVAGTSRFYEQYF
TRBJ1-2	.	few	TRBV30	TGTGCCTGGAGTACTTGGGGCAGGGCCGAAAGTAACTATGGCTACACCTTC	CAWSTWGRAESNYGYTF
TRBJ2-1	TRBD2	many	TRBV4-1	TGCGCCAGCAGCCAAGATCCCGGGCTAGCGGGGTCCCAATACAATGAGCAGTTCTTC	CASSQDPGLAGSQYNEQFF
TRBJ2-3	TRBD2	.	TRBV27	TGTGCCAGCAGTTCGGGACTAGCGGGCCTCACAGATACGCAGTATTTT	CASSSGLAGLTDTQYF
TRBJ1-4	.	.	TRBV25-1	TGTGCCAGCAGCAAACAGGGCATTTGGGAAAAACTGTTTTTT	CASSKQGIWEKLFF
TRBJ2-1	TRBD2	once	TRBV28	TGTGCCAGCAGTCCCGGGGGGGGCGGTCCCTACAATGAGCAGTTCTTC	CASSPGGGGPYNEQFF
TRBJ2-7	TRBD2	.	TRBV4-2	TGTGCCAGCAGCCCCGCGGGGAAGGTCGGGAGGGCCTACGAGCAGTACTTC	CASSPAGKVGRAYEQYF
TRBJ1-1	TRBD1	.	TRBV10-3	TGTGCCATCAGCACGACAGGGTTGGACACTGAAGCTTTCTTT	CAISTTGLDTEAFF
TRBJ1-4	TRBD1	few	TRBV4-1	TGCGCCAGCAGCCAAGGAATAGGTCAGGGGGCTGAAAAACTGTTTTTT	CASSQGIGQGAEKLFF
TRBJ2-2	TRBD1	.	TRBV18	TGTGCCAGCTCACCACAGGGACAGGTTAACACCGGGGAGCTGTTTTTT	CASSPQGQVNTGELFF
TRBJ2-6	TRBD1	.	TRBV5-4	TGTGCCAGCAGCCCGGGGACAGGGGGCCTCTCTGGGGCCAACGTCCTGACTTTC	CASSPGTGGLSGANVLTF
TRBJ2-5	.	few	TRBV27	.	CASSFFGEETQYF
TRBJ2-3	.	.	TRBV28	TGTGCCAGCAGTTTATTCGGCACGCAGTATTTT	CASSLFGTQYF
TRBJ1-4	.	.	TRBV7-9	TGTGCCAGCAGCTCAACAGGGAGAAAACTGTTTTTT	CASSSTGRKLFF
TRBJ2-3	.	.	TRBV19	TGTGCCAGTAGTAGGCTAGCAGATACGCAGTATTTT	CASSRLADTQYF
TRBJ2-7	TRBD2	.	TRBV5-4	TGTGCCAGCAGCTTGGGAGCGGGAGGGCCTAAAGAGCAGTACTTC	CASSLGAGGPKEQYF
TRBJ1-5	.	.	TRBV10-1	TGCGCCAGCAGTGATAACAATCAGCCCCAGCATTTT	CASSDNNQPQHF
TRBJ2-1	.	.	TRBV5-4	TGTGCCAGCAGCTTAGGCAATGAGCAGTTCTTC	CASSLGNEQFF
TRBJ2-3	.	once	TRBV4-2	TGTGCCAGCAACCAATTCCAAGACACAGATACGCAGTATTTT	CASNQFQDTDTQYF
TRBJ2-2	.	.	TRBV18	TGTGCCAGCTCACCAAGAGGGAAGAACACCGGGGAGCTGTTTTTT	CASSPRGKNTGELFF
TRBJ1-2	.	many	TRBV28	TGTGCCAGCAGACCGCCCGCCGCGTTCCCCTATGGCTACACCTTC	CASRPPAAFPYGYTF
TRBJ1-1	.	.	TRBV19	TGTGCCAGTAGTAACTCCCGGACAGCTAACACTGAAGCTTTCTTT	CASSNSRTANTEAFF
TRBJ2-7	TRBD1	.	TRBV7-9	TGTGCCAGCAGTACCGGGACAGGTTTTTTCTACGAGCAGTACTTC	CASSTGTGFFYEQYF
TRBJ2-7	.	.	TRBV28	TGTGCCAGCAGCCCACATCTGAGCTGGGAGCAGTACTTC	CASSPHLSWEQYF
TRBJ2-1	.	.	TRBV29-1	TGCAGCACCTCAGGGGATCGGAATGAGCAGTTCTTC	CSTSGDRNEQFF
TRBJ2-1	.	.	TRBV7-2	TGTGCCAGCAGCTTAGTAGTGACAGGCAGGATTGAGCAGTTCTTC	CASSLVVTGRIEQFF
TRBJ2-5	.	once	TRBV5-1	TGCGCCAGCAGCTTGGCGCGATTACGGGCACAAGAGACCCAGTACTTC	CASSLARLRAQETQYF
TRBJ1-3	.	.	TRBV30	TGTGCCTGGAAACCGGGCGCTGGAAACACCATATATTTT	CAWKPGAGNTIYF
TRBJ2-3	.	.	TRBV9	TGTGCCAGCAGCGTAGAGGGCAGAGCAGATACGCAGTATTTT	CASSVEGRADTQYF
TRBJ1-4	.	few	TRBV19	TGTGCCAGTAGTATCCGGATTAACTGGGCCACTAATGAAAAACTGTTTTTT	CASSIRINWATNEKLFF
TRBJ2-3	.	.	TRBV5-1	TGCGCCAGCAGCACAGAACTGGTCGATACGCAGTATTTT	CASSTELVDTQYF
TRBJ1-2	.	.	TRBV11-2	TGTGCCAGCAGCCCCCTATCCCGGGCAGAAGACTATGGCTACACCTTC	CASSPLSRAEDYGYTF
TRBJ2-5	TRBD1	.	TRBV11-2	TGTGCCAGCAGCTCCAGGGGGATGGAGACCCAGTACTTC	CASSSRGMETQYF